This passage covers 25 T cell receptor beta chains from one sample sequenced in a study of control samples from healthy donors and cancer patients (dated by TCRdb to about 2020). The protocol used for the library was the immunoSEQ multiplex PCR assay. Held by TCRdb, this immuneACCESS table contains in-frame sequences only and omits some clones. Under half of the omission traces to an unresolved V gene where checked; the cause of the rest is unknown. Across this sample there are over 100,000 clones, with around nine tenths seen only once. The ten largest clones add up to 5.5% to 7% of the sample. Specimen: blood. All receptors come from a man aged 18 to 35 in good health.

The genes are TRBV6-1 and TRBJ2-6; 8 bases fit TRBD1. Losses at the gene ends were 0 bases for V and 1 base for J; bases not matched to a gene: 2. The CDR3 length is 17 residues. CDR1 MNHNS and CDR2 SASEGT come from the germline V gene. The DNA of the CDR3 is TGTGCCAGCAGTGAAGCAGACAGGGGTTCTGGGGCCAACGTCCTGACTTTC. Translation gives CASSEADRGSGANVLTF.

The rearrangement links TRBV6-6 to TRBJ1-5, with D unclear. The V end lost 6 bases, the J end lost 2 bases, and 14 bases lay between the germline ends. Germline CDR1 MNHNY, CDR2 SVGAGI (reference sequence). The CDR3 runs to 15 residues. CDR3 bases: TGTGCCAGCAGCCACCGTAGTGGGGGCAATCAGCCCCAGCATTTT. Residues: CASSHRSGGNQPQHF.

The chain combines TRBV6-2 or TRBV6-3 with TRBJ2-5; TRBD1 might be the D (5 bases). The germline CDR1 and CDR2 sequences are MNHEY and SVGEGT. This CDR3 is built from 14 residues. V dropped 0 bases and J dropped 2 bases, with 7 bases sitting between them. CDR3 bases: TGTGCCAGCAGTTACTCAGACAGACAAGAGACCCAGTACTTC. Protein sequence: CASSYSDRQETQYF.

The chain employs TRBV11-2 and TRBJ1-1, with TRBD1 matching 8 bases. Trimming cost V 7 bases and J 7 bases; bases outside gene matches: 11. The CDR3 has 14 residues. The germline gives CDR1 SGHAT, CDR2 FQNNGV. This CDR3 reads CASTSVRGRFEAFF. As DNA, the CDR3 is TGTGCCAGCACCTCGGTCAGGGGGCGATTTGAAGCTTTCTTT. The whole variable domain, remainder taken from reference TRBV11-2 and TRBJ1-1, is EAGVAQSPRYKIIEKRQSVAFWCNPISGHATLYWYQQILGQGPKLLIQFQNNGVVDDSQLPKDRFSAERLKGVDSTLKIQPAKLEDSAVYLCASTSVRGRFEAFFGQGTRLTVV.

In its sample, this clone was seen once. V gene TRBV4-2 combines with J gene TRBJ1-2, with D tentatively TRBD1 (5 bases). Trimming took 1 base from V and 4 from J, leaving 16 bases between them. The V gene's germline CDR1 is LGHNA and CDR2 YNFKEQ. This CDR3 has 16 amino acids. CDR3 in DNA: TGTGCCAGCAGCCAAGTCTACTCAGGGTGGGGCTATGGCTACACCTTC. Residues: CASSQVYSGWGYGYTF.

The V gene is TRBV29-1, the J gene TRBJ2-1, with TRBD1 matching over 10 bases. The CDR3 runs to 15 residues. After removal of 3 bases from V and 3 bases from J, the junction contained 5 bases not matched to a gene. The germline gives CDR1 SQVTM, CDR2 ANQGSEA. CDR3 coding DNA: TGCAGCGTTGATTCCGGGACAGGGGACTACAATGAGCAGTTCTTC. Its protein product is CSVDSGTGDYNEQFF.

The chain has TRBV5-1 and TRBJ1-6, with D hard to call. Germline-derived CDR1 and CDR2 are SGHRS and YFSETQ. The V gene lost 4 bases and the J gene lost 5 bases, with 7 bases spanning the gap. CDR3 length: 13 residues. As DNA, the CDR3 is TGCGCCAGCAGCCCGGAAGATAATTCACCCCTCCACTTT. It codes for CASSPEDNSPLHF.

This chain joins TRBV2 and TRBJ2-7; 7 positions agree with TRBD1. This CDR3 is 16 amino acids long. CDR1 and CDR2 from the germline V gene are SNHLY and FYNNEI. J lost 0 bases, V lost 6 bases, and 11 bases had no gene match. CDR3 nucleotide sequence: TGTGCCAGCAGCCACACTTCGGACAGGAGCTCCTACGAGCAGTACTTC. Its protein is CASSHTSDRSSYEQYF. Together with reference TRBV2 and TRBJ2-7, the CDR3 gives the full variable domain: EPEVTQTPSHQVTQMGQEVILRCVPISNHLYFYWYRQILGQKVEFLVSFYNNEISEKSEIFDDQFSVERPDGSNFTLKIRSTKLEDSAMYFCASSHTSDRSSYEQYFGPGTRLTVT.

The chain uses TRBV5-1 and TRBJ2-7; D may match TRBD1 or TRBD2 (5 bases each). V was trimmed by 4 bases and J by 7 bases, leaving 12 bases between them. The CDR3 length is 12 residues. Looked up from germline, CDR1 is SGHRS and CDR2 is YFSETQ. The DNA for the CDR3 is TGCGCCAGCAGCACCCTGGGGGAAGAGCAGTACTTC. Residues: CASSTLGEEQYF. The full variable domain, in which reference TRBV5-1 and TRBJ2-7 provide the parts outside the CDR3, is KAGVTQTPRYLIKTRGQQVTLSCSPISGHRSVSWYQQTPGQGLQFLFEYFSETQRNKGNFPGRFSGRQFSNSRSEMNVSTLELGDSALYLCASSTLGEEQYFGPGTRLTVT.

J is TRBJ2-1 and V is TRBV7-9, with TRBD2 as a possible D gene (5 bases). This CDR3 region has 16 residues. Germline CDR1 and CDR2: SEHNR and FQNEAQ (reference sequence). Trimming removed 0 bases from V and 5 bases from J, with 14 bases in between. The CDR3 sequence is CASSLAGWHGDNEQFF. The CDR3 DNA sequence: TGTGCCAGCAGCTTAGCAGGCTGGCACGGGGACAATGAGCAGTTCTTC.

This chain joins TRBV7-9 and TRBJ1-2; 7 bases are a match to TRBD1. CDR1 is SEHNR and CDR2 is FQNEAQ in the germline V gene (reference sequence). V gave up 5 bases and J gave up 6 bases; unmatched junction bases: 6. There are 13 residues in the CDR3. The DNA for the CDR3 is TGTGCCAGCAGCCGAGGGACAGATCATGGCTACACCTTC. Encoded protein: CASSRGTDHGYTF.

The table lists this clone with a few counts. The chain recombines TRBV4-1 with TRBJ2-1, with 9 bases that match TRBD1. The CDR3 loop spans 16 amino acids. CDR1 and CDR2 from the germline V gene are MGHRA and YSYEKL. V was pared by 4 bases and J by 1 base, with 5 bases of the junction left unmatched. The CDR3 DNA sequence: TGCGCCAGCAGCCGTACGGGACAGGGTTCCTACAATGAGCAGTTCTTC. This gives the protein CASSRTGQGSYNEQFF.

The V call is TRBV9, the J call TRBJ2-7; 9 positions match TRBD1. Germline values: CDR1 SGDLS, CDR2 YYNGEE. V lost 5 bases to trimming and J lost 6 bases; unmatched junction nucleotides: 6. CDR3 length equals 13 residues. The DNA of the CDR3 is TGTGCCAGCAGTCCGGGACAGGGTCTCGAGCAGTACTTC. Its protein product is CASSPGQGLEQYF.

The gene calls are TRBV2 and TRBJ2-3, with 7 nucleotides matching TRBD2. In germline, CDR1 is SNHLY, CDR2 FYNNEI. The CDR3 is 15 residues long. J gave up 0 bases and V 4 bases, and 4 bases lay outside the gene matches. CDR3 DNA: TGTGCCAGCAGTGCTCCGGGGGGAAGCACAGATACGCAGTATTTT. This sequence encodes CASSAPGGSTDTQYF.

CDR3 residues: CASSLTSEQYF. CDR3 DNA: TGTGCCAGCAGCTTAACATCCGAGCAGTACTTC. The rearrangement uses TRBV11-2 and TRBJ2-7; no clear D gene. V was pared by 2 bases and J by 6 bases, with 5 bases between. Germline V gene lookup returns CDR1 SGHAT and CDR2 FQNNGV. This CDR3 has 11 residues.

The V gene is TRBV7-3, the J gene TRBJ1-1; D is possibly TRBD1 (5 bases). With 5 bases removed from V and 1 base from J, the gap between germline ends came to 8 bases. The CDR3 has 13 residues. CDR1 and CDR2 from the germline V gene are SGHTA and FQGTGA. The CDR3 is CASSLRANTEAFF. The CDR3 region has the DNA TGTGCCAGCAGCCTCAGGGCGAACACTGAAGCTTTCTTT.

The chain recombines TRBV15 with TRBJ1-1; D is unresolved. V lost 3 bases and J 6 bases, leaving 11 bases between the germline ends. This CDR3 has 13 amino acids. CDR1 is LNHNV and CDR2 is YYDKDF in the germline V gene (reference sequence). The CDR3 region is CATSSARGSEAFF. The CDR3 nucleotides are TGTGCCACCAGCAGTGCAAGAGGGTCTGAAGCTTTCTTT.

This rearrangement joins TRBV4-2 to TRBJ2-5, with 14 nucleotides matching TRBD2. Germline values: CDR1 LGHNA, CDR2 YNFKEQ. Trimming cost V 0 bases and J 7 bases; bases outside gene matches: 16. The CDR3 consists of 20 residues. CDR3 protein: CASSQDSRLAGGLLQWTQYF. In DNA, the CDR3 is TGTGCCAGCAGCCAAGATAGCCGACTAGCGGGGGGGCTTCTGCAGTGGACCCAGTACTTC.

The rearrangement links TRBV4-2 to TRBJ1-6; D gene ambiguous. V lost 0 bases and J lost 13, with 7 bases in between. Per the germline V gene, CDR1 is LGHNA and CDR2 is YNFKEQ. CDR3 length: 12 amino acids. The CDR3 DNA reads TGTGCCAGCAGCCAAGATGATGGCCCCCTCCACTTT. Its translation: CASSQDDGPLHF.

V gene TRBV2 combines with J gene TRBJ1-1, with 7 bases aligning to TRBD1. J lost 9 bases, V lost 3 bases, and 4 bases had no gene match. The CDR3 is made up of 12 amino acids. CDR1 is SNHLY, CDR2 FYNNEI, per germline. The CDR3 nucleotides are TGTGCCAGCAGTGACAGGGGGGAGAAAGCTTTCTTT. Residues: CASSDRGEKAFF.

The V gene is TRBV11-2, the J gene TRBJ2-7; 15 bases fit TRBD2. Germline V gene sequence: CDR1 SGHAT, CDR2 FQNNGV. This CDR3 spans 15 amino acids. J was trimmed by 3 bases and V by 4 bases; bases with no gene match: 1. In DNA form, the CDR3 reads TGTGCCAGCAGCTCGGGACTAGCGGGGGGCTACGAGCAGTACTTC. It is translated as CASSSGLAGGYEQYF. Full variable domain (rest looked up from reference TRBV11-2 and TRBJ2-7): EAGVAQSPRYKIIEKRQSVAFWCNPISGHATLYWYQQILGQGPKLLIQFQNNGVVDDSQLPKDRFSAERLKGVDSTLKIQPAKLEDSAVYLCASSSGLAGGYEQYFGPGTRLTVT.

This clone occurred once. The chain links TRBV6-5 to TRBJ2-3; perhaps TRBD1 as D (6 bases). V was pared by 7 bases and J by 9 bases, with 20 bases between. Germline-derived CDR1 and CDR2 are MNHEY and SVGAGI. The CDR3 extends over 14 amino acids. The CDR3 coding sequence is TGTGCCAGCACCCCTGGGACATTCTCCGTAACGCAGTATTTT. Translating it yields CASTPGTFSVTQYF.

The rearrangement joins TRBV11-1 to TRBJ1-3, with D possibly TRBD1 on 6 matching bases. With 5 bases removed from V and 0 bases from J, the gap between germline ends came to 11 bases. Germline V gives CDR1 SGHAT, CDR2 FQDESV (reference sequence). CDR3 length: 15 residues. The CDR3 reads CASSHGQNSGNTIYF. The DNA for the CDR3 is TGTGCCAGCAGCCACGGACAGAACTCTGGAAACACCATATATTTT.

This sequence joins TRBV28 and TRBJ2-5, with TRBD2 matching 12 bases. The CDR3 is made up of 17 amino acids. CDR1 and CDR2 from the germline V gene are MDHEN and SYDVKM. The J segment lost 5 bases and the V segment lost 4 bases, leaving 11 bases of the junction unmatched. CDR3 in amino acids: CASSSTSLAGGMETQYF. The CDR3 DNA is TGTGCCAGCAGTTCGACTTCACTAGCGGGGGGCATGGAGACCCAGTACTTC.

The V call is TRBV2, the J call TRBJ1-2; 10 nucleotides align to TRBD1. This CDR3 region has 14 residues. Germline-derived CDR1 and CDR2 are SNHLY and FYNNEI. The V and J ends lost 6 bases and 5 bases, in that order; junction bases with no gene match: 6. The CDR3 loop is CASRATGGVYGYTF. The CDR3 bases are TGTGCCAGCAGGGCGACAGGGGGCGTATATGGCTACACCTTC.